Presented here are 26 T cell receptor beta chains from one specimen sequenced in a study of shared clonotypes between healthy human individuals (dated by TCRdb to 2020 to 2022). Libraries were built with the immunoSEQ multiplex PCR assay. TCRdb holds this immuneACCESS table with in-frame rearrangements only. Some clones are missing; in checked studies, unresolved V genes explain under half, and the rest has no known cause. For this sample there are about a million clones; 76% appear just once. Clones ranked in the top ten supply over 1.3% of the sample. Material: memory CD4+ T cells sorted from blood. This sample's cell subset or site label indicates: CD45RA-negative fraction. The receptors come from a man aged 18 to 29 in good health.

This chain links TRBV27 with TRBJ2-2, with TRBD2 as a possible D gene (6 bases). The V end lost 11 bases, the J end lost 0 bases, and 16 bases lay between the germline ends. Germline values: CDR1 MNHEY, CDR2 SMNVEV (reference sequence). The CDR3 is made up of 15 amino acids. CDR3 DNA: TGTGCCGGCGACGGGAGAGTGACGAACACCGGGGAGCTGTTTTTT. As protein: CAGDGRVTNTGELFF.

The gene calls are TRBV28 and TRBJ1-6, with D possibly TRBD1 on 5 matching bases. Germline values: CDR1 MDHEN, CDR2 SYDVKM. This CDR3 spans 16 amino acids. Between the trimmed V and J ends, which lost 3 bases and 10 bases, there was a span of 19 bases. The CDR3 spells CASSFGGKVLGSPLHF. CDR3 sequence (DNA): TGTGCCAGCAGTTTCGGGGGGAAAGTCCTAGGCTCACCCCTCCACTTT.

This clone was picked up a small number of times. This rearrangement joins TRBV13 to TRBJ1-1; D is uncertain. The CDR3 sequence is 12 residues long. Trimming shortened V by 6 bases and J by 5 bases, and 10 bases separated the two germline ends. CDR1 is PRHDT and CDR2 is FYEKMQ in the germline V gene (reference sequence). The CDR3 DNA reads TGTGCCAGCAGGTCGGGTAAGACTGAAGCTTTCTTT. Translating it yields CASRSGKTEAFF.

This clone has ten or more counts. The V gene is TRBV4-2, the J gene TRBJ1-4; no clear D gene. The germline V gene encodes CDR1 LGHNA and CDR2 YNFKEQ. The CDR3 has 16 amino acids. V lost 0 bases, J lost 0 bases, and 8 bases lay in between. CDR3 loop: CASSQETLTTNEKLFF. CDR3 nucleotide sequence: TGTGCCAGCAGCCAAGAGACCCTTACAACTAATGAAAAACTGTTTTTT.

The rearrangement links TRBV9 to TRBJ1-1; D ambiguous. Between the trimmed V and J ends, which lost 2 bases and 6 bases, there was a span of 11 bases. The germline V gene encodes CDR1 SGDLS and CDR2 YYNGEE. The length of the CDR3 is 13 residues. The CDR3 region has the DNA TGTGCCAGCAGCGTCTCAACCGGGGCTGAAGCTTTCTTT. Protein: CASSVSTGAEAFF.

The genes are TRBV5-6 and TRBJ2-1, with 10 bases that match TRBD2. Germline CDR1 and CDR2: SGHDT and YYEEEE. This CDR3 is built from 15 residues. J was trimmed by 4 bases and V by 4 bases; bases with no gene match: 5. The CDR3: CASSDGLAEYNEQFF. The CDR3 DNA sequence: TGTGCCAGCAGCGACGGACTAGCGGAATACAATGAGCAGTTCTTC. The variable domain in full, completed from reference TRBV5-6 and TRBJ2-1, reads DAGVTQSPTHLIKTRGQQVTLRCSPKSGHDTVSWYQQALGQGPQFIFQYYEEEERQRGNFPDRFSGHQFPNYSSELNVNALLLGDSALYLCASSDGLAEYNEQFFGPGTRLTVL.

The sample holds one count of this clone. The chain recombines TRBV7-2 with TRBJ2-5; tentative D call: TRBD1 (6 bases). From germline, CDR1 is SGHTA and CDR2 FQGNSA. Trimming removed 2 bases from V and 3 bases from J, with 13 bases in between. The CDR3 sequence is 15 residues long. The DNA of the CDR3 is TGTGCCAGCAGCTTATCAATTGGACAGAAAGAGACCCAGTACTTC. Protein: CASSLSIGQKETQYF.

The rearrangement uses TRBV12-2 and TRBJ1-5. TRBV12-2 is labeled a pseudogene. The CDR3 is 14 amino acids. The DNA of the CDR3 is TGTGCAAGTCGCTCCATAGGTCGAAATCAGCCCCAGCATTTT. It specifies CASRSIGRNQPQHF.

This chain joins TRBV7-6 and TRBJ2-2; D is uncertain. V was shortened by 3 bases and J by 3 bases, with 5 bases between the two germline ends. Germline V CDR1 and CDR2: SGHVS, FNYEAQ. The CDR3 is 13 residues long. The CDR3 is CASSFRDTGELFF. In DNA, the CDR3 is TGTGCCAGCAGCTTCAGAGACACCGGGGAGCTGTTTTTT.

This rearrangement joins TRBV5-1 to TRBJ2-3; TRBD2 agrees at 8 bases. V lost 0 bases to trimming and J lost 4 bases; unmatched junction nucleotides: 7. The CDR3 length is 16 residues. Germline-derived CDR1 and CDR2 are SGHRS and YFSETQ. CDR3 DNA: TGCGCCAGCAGCTTGGGGAGCGGGAGAAACGCAGATACGCAGTATTTT. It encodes CASSLGSGRNADTQYF.

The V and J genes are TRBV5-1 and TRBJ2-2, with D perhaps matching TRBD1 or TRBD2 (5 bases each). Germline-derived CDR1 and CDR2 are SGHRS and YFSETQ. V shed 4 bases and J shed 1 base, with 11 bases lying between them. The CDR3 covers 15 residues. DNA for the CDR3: TGCGCCAGCAGCCCCGGGGACCAGAACACCGGGGAGCTGTTTTTT. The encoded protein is CASSPGDQNTGELFF.

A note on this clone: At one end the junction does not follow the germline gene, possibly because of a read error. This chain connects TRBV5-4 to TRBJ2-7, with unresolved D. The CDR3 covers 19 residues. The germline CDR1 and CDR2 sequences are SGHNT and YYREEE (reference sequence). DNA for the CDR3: TGTGCCAGCAGATTGGAGCCCGGAACGGTTGGCTACCGCTCCTACGAGCAGTACTTC. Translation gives CASRLEPGTVGYRSYEQYF. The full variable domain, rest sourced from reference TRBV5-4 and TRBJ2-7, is ETGVTQSPTHLIKTRGQQVTLRCSSQSGHNTVSWYQQALGQGPQFIFQYYREEENGRGNFPPRFSGLQFPNYSSELNVNALELDDSALYLCASRLEPGTVGYRSYEQYFGPGTRLTVT.

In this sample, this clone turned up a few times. The chain's CDR3 is CAWSVSLSRNTEAFF. In nucleotides, the CDR3 is TGTGCCTGGAGTGTATCGCTCAGCAGGAACACTGAAGCTTTCTTT. The chain uses TRBV30 and TRBJ1-1; D call uncertain. CDR1 and CDR2 (germline): GTSNPN, SVGIG (reference sequence). V lost 0 bases to trimming and J lost 1 base, with 12 bases between them. The CDR3 covers 15 residues.

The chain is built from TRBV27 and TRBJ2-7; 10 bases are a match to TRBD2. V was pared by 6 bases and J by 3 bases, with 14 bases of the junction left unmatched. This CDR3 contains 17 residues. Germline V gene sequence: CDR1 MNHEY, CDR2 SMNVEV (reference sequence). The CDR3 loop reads CASSKVVASGGIYEQYF. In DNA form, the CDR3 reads TGTGCCAGCAGCAAGGTGGTGGCTAGCGGGGGAATCTACGAGCAGTACTTC.

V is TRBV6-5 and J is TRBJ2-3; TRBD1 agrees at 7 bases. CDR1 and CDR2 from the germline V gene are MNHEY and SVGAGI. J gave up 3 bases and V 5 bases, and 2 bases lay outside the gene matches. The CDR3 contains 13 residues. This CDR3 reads CASSGTETDTQYF. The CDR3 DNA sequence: TGTGCCAGCAGTGGGACAGAAACAGATACGCAGTATTTT.

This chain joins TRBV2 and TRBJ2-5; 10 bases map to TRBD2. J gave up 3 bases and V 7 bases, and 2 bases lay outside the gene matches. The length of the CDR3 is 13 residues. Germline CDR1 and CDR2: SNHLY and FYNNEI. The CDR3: CASIAGGKETQYF. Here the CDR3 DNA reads TGTGCCAGCATAGCGGGGGGTAAAGAGACCCAGTACTTC.

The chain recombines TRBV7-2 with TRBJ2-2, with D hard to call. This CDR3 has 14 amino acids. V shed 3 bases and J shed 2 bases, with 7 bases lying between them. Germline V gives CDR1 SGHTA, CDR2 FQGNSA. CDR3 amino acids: CASSFVTNTGELFF. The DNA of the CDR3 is TGTGCCAGCAGCTTTGTCACCAACACCGGGGAGCTGTTTTTT.

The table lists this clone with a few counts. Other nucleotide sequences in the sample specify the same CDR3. In DNA form, the CDR3 reads TGTGCCAGCAGTTATACGACCGGGGAGCTGTTTTTT. It translates to CASSYTTGELFF. V and J are TRBV6-5 and TRBJ2-2; no reliable D call. Germline V gene sequence: CDR1 MNHEY, CDR2 SVGAGI. This CDR3 comprises 12 residues. V was clipped by 3 bases and J by 5 bases, with 4 bases between them.

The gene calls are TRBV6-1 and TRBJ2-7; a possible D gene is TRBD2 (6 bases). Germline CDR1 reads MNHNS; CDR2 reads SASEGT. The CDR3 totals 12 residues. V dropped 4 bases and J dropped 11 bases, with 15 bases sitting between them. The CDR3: CASSVGKGRKYF. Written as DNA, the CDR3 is TGTGCCAGCAGTGTCGGGAAGGGGAGGAAGTACTTC.

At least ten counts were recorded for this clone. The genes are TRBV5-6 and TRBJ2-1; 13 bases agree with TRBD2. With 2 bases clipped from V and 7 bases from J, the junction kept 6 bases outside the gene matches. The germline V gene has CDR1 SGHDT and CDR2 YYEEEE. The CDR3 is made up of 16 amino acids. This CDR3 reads CASSLNTGLAGNEQFF. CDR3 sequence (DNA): TGTGCCAGCAGCTTAAACACGGGACTAGCGGGGAATGAGCAGTTCTTC.

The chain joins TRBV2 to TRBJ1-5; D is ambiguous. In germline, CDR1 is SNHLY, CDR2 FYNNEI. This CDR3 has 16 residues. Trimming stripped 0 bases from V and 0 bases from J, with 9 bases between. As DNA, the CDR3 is TGTGCCAGCAGTGAAGCGGGGAGGCTTAGCAATCAGCCCCAGCATTTT. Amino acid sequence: CASSEAGRLSNQPQHF.

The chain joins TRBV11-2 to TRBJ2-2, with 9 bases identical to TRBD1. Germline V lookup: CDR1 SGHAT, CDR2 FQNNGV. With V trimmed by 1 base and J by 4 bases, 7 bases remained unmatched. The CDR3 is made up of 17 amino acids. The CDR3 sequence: CASSLVGRQGGTGELFF. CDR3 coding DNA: TGTGCCAGCAGCTTAGTCGGCCGACAGGGGGGCACCGGGGAGCTGTTTTTT. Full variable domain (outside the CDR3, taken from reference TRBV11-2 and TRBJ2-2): EAGVAQSPRYKIIEKRQSVAFWCNPISGHATLYWYQQILGQGPKLLIQFQNNGVVDDSQLPKDRFSAERLKGVDSTLKIQPAKLEDSAVYLCASSLVGRQGGTGELFFGEGSRLTVL.

Here the CDR3 DNA reads TGTGCTAGTGGTTTTGAAGTGGGAGGCGAGCAGTACTTC. Protein: CASGFEVGGEQYF. The chain combines TRBV12-5 with TRBJ2-7; weak D call: TRBD2 (6 bases). V was shortened by 3 bases and J by 6 bases, with 12 bases between the two germline ends. The CDR3 runs 13 residues. The germline V gene has CDR1 LGHNT and CDR2 FRNRAP.

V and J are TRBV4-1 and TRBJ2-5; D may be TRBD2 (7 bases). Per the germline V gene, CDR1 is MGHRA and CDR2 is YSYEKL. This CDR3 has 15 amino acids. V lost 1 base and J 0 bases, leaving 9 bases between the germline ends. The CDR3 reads CASSQAGGYQETQYF. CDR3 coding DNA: TGCGCCAGCAGCCAAGCGGGGGGCTACCAAGAGACCCAGTACTTC.

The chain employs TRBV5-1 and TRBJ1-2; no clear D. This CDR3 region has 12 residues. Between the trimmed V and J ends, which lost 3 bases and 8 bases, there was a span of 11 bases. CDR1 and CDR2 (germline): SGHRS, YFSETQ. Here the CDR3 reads CASSWNGDGYTF. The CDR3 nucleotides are TGCGCCAGCAGCTGGAATGGTGACGGCTACACCTTC. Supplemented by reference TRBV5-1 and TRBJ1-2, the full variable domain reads KAGVTQTPRYLIKTRGQQVTLSCSPISGHRSVSWYQQTPGQGLQFLFEYFSETQRNKGNFPGRFSGRQFSNSRSEMNVSTLELGDSALYLCASSWNGDGYTFGSGTRLTVV.

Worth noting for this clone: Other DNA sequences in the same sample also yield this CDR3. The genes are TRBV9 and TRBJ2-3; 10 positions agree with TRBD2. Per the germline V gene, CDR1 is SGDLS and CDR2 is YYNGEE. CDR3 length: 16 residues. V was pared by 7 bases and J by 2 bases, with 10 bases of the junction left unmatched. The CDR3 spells CASAGLAGGSTDTQYF. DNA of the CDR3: TGTGCCAGCGCAGGGTTAGCGGGAGGTTCCACAGATACGCAGTATTTT.